This TCR beta chain was found in a study of response to subunit inactivated influenza vaccine. Study results and limitations: Authors suggested each seasonal flu vaccination may recruit only limited numbers of new T cells.

This clonotype was recorded many times. As yet, its antigen is unknown. CDR3 length equals 13 residues. V lost 2 bases and J lost 4, with 9 bases in between. Germline CDR1 is GTSNPN and CDR2 is SVGIG (reference sequence). TCRdb re-derived calls from the RT-PCR reads in MiXCR, one entry per CDR3 protein. The sample shows under 850,000 distinct CDR3 sequences, less than 20% of them seen only once. Sample: PBMCs from blood, taken 4 to 6 days after vaccination. The receptor comes from a man over 45 who received an inactivated influenza vaccine. V and J are TRBV30 and TRBJ2-1; D is ambiguous. For the CDR3, the DNA is TGTGCCTGGAGTACCAGCAGGTACAATGAGCAGTTCTTC. Its translation: CAWSTSRYNEQFF.